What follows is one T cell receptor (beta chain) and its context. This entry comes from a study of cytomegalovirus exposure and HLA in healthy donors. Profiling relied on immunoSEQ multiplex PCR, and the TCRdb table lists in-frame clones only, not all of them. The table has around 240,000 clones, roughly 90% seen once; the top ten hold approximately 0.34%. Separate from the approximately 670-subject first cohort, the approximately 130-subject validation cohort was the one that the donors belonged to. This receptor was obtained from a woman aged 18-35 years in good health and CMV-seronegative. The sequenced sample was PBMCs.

This CDR3 is CAISDSRQGGNYGYTF. The CDR3 nucleotides read TGTGCCATCAGTGATTCCCGACAGGGGGGAAACTATGGCTACACCTTC. J is TRBJ1-2 and V is TRBV10-3; 9 bases are shared with TRBD1. Germline CDR1 reads ENHRY; CDR2 reads SYGVKD. Trimming at V came to 3 bases and at J to 2 bases, leaving 7 bases not matched to a gene. The CDR3 is made up of 16 amino acids.